One sample yielded the 32 T cell receptor beta chains listed below, sequenced in a study of shared clonotypes between healthy human individuals. The assay was immunoSEQ multiplex PCR, and TCRdb's table has in-frame clones only and misses some. The sample lists some 690,000 clones, less than 95% occurring once. The specimen sequenced was memory CD8+ T cells from PBMCs. Subset here: CD45RO+ cells pooled with CCR7-negative TemRA cells. The receptor source for this set is a man aged 18 to 29 in good health. Some clones in this sample may be carry-over from other donors' samples.

V is TRBV28 and J is TRBJ1-1; no clear D. Trimming cost V 6 bases and J 0 bases, with 11 bases left between them. CDR3 size: 14 residues. The germline CDR1 and CDR2 sequences are MDHEN and SYDVKM. The CDR3 reads CASRFRRMNTEAFF. As DNA, the CDR3 is TGTGCCAGCAGGTTTAGACGGATGAACACTGAAGCTTTCTTT.

The V and J genes are TRBV5-6 and TRBJ1-4; D is unclear. With 2 bases removed from V and 8 bases from J, the gap between germline ends came to 10 bases. CDR1 is SGHDT and CDR2 is YYEEEE in the germline V gene. The CDR3 runs to 13 residues. The CDR3: CASSFGGREKLFF. The CDR3 nucleotides are TGTGCCAGCAGCTTCGGCGGGCGGGAAAAACTGTTTTTT.

The genes are TRBV19 and TRBJ2-1; 10 bases are shared with TRBD2. The junction had 6 bases not matched to a gene; V was cut back by 3 bases and J by 4 bases. Germline V gene lookup returns CDR1 LNHDA and CDR2 SQIVND (reference sequence). The CDR3 loop spans 16 amino acids. The CDR3 DNA sequence: TGTGCCAGTAGTATGAAACTAGCGGGGTGGTACAATGAGCAGTTCTTC. It encodes CASSMKLAGWYNEQFF.

V is TRBV30 and J is TRBJ1-5; possible D gene TRBD1, 6 bases. Trimming took 0 bases from V and 6 from J, leaving 15 bases between them. This CDR3 has 15 residues. The germline V gene has CDR1 GTSNPN and CDR2 SVGIG (reference sequence). The CDR3 DNA is TGTGCCTGGAGTGTACCGGGGGCGCGCGGTCAGCCCCAGCATTTT. Translated: CAWSVPGARGQPQHF.

The J gene is TRBJ2-5, the V gene TRBV2; D remains ambiguous. V was clipped by 6 bases and J by 1 base, with 12 bases between them. The germline V gene encodes CDR1 SNHLY and CDR2 FYNNEI. The CDR3 has 14 residues. CDR3 amino acids: CASRGYSTQETQYF. The CDR3, as DNA: TGTGCCAGCAGGGGTTACAGCACCCAAGAGACCCAGTACTTC.

The CDR3 nucleotides read TGTGCCAGCAGCTACCCGGGACAGGGAGACGAGCAGTACTTC. Its protein is CASSYPGQGDEQYF. The J gene is TRBJ2-7, the V gene TRBV4-2, with TRBD1 identical over 9 bases. The CDR3 covers 14 residues. Germline V gene data show CDR1 as LGHNA and CDR2 as YNFKEQ. V trimming: 5 bases; J trimming: 5 bases; junction bases outside the gene matches: 7.

The chain couples TRBV11-3 to TRBJ2-7; D gene unclear. Germline CDR1 SGHNT, CDR2 YENEEA. The CDR3 is 16 amino acids. Trimming took off 5 bases at V and 5 bases at J, with 22 bases between the two ends. DNA of the CDR3: TGTGCCAGCAGCCCCAAACAGTACCCCGCCGACAACGAGCAGTACTTC. Translation: CASSPKQYPADNEQYF.

The chain is built from TRBV27 and TRBJ1-2; D unresolved. This CDR3 is 13 amino acids long. V was trimmed by 8 bases and J by 8 bases, leaving 18 bases between them. Germline-derived CDR1 and CDR2 are MNHEY and SMNVEV (reference sequence). Here the CDR3 reads CASSPRGINGYTF. The CDR3 region has the DNA TGTGCCAGCTCCCCGCGGGGTATCAACGGCTACACCTTC.

The V call is TRBV7-8, the J call TRBJ2-5, with 13 bases matching TRBD2. The germline V gene encodes CDR1 SGHVS and CDR2 FQNEAQ. CDR3 size: 18 residues. V shed 5 bases, J shed 1 base, and the junction held 10 bases outside the gene matches. CDR3 region: CASSPTRGLAGIQETQYF. CDR3 bases: TGTGCCAGCAGCCCGACGAGGGGACTAGCGGGAATCCAAGAGACCCAGTACTTC. The full variable domain, completed using reference TRBV7-8 and TRBJ2-5, is GAGVSQSPRYKVAKRGQDVALRCDPISGHVSLFWYQQALGQGPEFLTYFQNEAQLDKSGLPSDRFFAERPEGSVSTLKIQRTQQEDSAVYLCASSPTRGLAGIQETQYFGPGTRLLVL.

The chain carries TRBV27 and TRBJ2-7; 10 bases map to TRBD1. The germline gives CDR1 MNHEY, CDR2 SMNVEV (reference sequence). This CDR3 is 16 amino acids long. V lost 0 bases, J lost 6 bases, and 8 bases stayed unmatched. CDR3: CASSLSSGTGVFEQYF. The DNA of the CDR3 is TGTGCCAGCAGTTTATCGTCGGGGACAGGGGTGTTCGAGCAGTACTTC.

Worth noting for this clone: This sample includes further DNA sequences coding for the same CDR3. This chain uses TRBV27 with TRBJ2-7, with 9 nucleotides matching TRBD1. With V trimmed by 5 bases and J by 2 bases, 4 bases remained unmatched. This CDR3 contains 14 residues. CDR1 and CDR2 from the germline V gene are MNHEY and SMNVEV (reference sequence). As DNA, the CDR3 is TGTGCCAGCAGTGCCGGGACAGGGCCCTACGAGCAGTACTTC. It encodes CASSAGTGPYEQYF.

The V and J genes are TRBV9 and TRBJ2-1; a possible D gene is TRBD2 (6 bases). In germline, CDR1 is SGDLS, CDR2 YYNGEE. This CDR3 comprises 14 residues. Trimming cost V 4 bases and J 8 bases, with 16 bases left between them. The CDR3 DNA follows: TGTGCCAGCAGCCGTTCGGGGGTGTCCGATGAGCAGTTCTTC. This encodes CASSRSGVSDEQFF.

J is TRBJ2-3 and V is TRBV9; TRBD2 aligns across 9 bases. Germline CDR1 reads SGDLS; CDR2 reads YYNGEE. V shed 3 bases, J shed 0 bases, and the junction held 5 bases outside the gene matches. The CDR3 is 16 residues long. The CDR3 loop reads CASSAAGTSSTDTQYF. In nucleotides, the CDR3 is TGTGCCAGCAGCGCAGCCGGGACTAGCAGCACAGATACGCAGTATTTT.

The gene calls are TRBV19 and TRBJ1-2; no definite D call. Trimming left V 5 bases short and J 4 bases short, with 11 bases between. The CDR3 is made up of 13 amino acids. Germline V gene lookup returns CDR1 LNHDA and CDR2 SQIVND (reference sequence). CDR3 sequence reads: CASSVSMVYGYTF. CDR3 DNA: TGTGCCAGTAGTGTTTCTATGGTCTATGGCTACACCTTC.

The chain carries TRBV18 and TRBJ2-7, with D perhaps TRBD1 or TRBD2 (5 bases each). The V and J ends lost 3 bases and 3 bases respectively, with 15 bases between them. There are 15 residues in the CDR3. The germline V gene encodes CDR1 KGHSH and CDR2 LQKENI. CDR3 nucleotides: TGTGCCAGCTCACCCACCGGGGCCAGCAACTACGAGCAGTACTTC. Translation gives CASSPTGASNYEQYF.

V gene TRBV6-4 combines with J gene TRBJ2-1; D is possibly TRBD1 (6 bases). Trimming took 6 bases from V and 4 from J, leaving 25 bases between them. The germline V gene has CDR1 MRHNA and CDR2 SNTAGT. This CDR3 contains 18 residues. CDR3 region: CASRVTRDTQRLYNEQFF. The CDR3 DNA reads TGTGCCAGCAGAGTCACCCGGGACACTCAGCGGTTGTACAATGAGCAGTTCTTC.

This clone was seen a single time. CDR3 residues: CASSPRTFMNTEAFF. DNA of the CDR3: TGTGCCAGCAGTCCCCGGACCTTCATGAACACTGAAGCTTTCTTT. The rearrangement joins TRBV28 to TRBJ1-1; D gene ambiguous. The ends were cut back, 5 bases at V and 0 bases at J, with 13 bases in the middle. Germline V CDR1 and CDR2: MDHEN, SYDVKM. This CDR3 contains 15 residues.

V gene TRBV15 combines with J gene TRBJ2-1, with TRBD2 identical over 11 bases. This CDR3 has 15 amino acids. In germline, CDR1 is LNHNV, CDR2 YYDKDF (reference sequence). V gave up 5 bases and J gave up 10 bases; unmatched junction bases: 10. CDR3 loop: CATSLAGGPGVEQFF. The CDR3 DNA follows: TGTGCCACCAGCTTAGCGGGAGGGCCGGGGGTGGAGCAGTTCTTC. Full variable domain (remainder filled in from reference TRBV15 and TRBJ2-1): DAMVIQNPRYQVTQFGKPVTLSCSQTLNHNVMYWYQQKSSQAPKLLFHYYDKDFNNEADTPDNFQSRRPNTSFCFLDIRSPGLGDTAMYLCATSLAGGPGVEQFFGPGTRLTVL.

The chain joins TRBV6-5 to TRBJ2-3, with D maybe TRBD2 (7 bases). V was clipped by 6 bases and J by 4 bases, with 17 bases between them. CDR1 is MNHEY and CDR2 is SVGAGI in the germline V gene. The CDR3 is made up of 15 amino acids. This chain's CDR3 is CASRPDGGGADTQYF. CDR3 nucleotides: TGTGCCAGCAGACCTGATGGGGGGGGCGCAGATACGCAGTATTTT.

This sequence joins TRBV6-5 and TRBJ2-1; D not certain. The CDR3 loop spans 12 amino acids. The germline gives CDR1 MNHEY, CDR2 SVGAGI. The V and J ends lost 5 bases and 12 bases respectively, with 14 bases between them. This CDR3 is CASSTQDRGQFF. In DNA form, the CDR3 reads TGTGCCAGCAGTACACAAGACCGAGGGCAGTTCTTC.

This clone was counted once. This chain connects TRBV7-8 to TRBJ2-3; D gene unclear. This CDR3 has 18 amino acids. Germline assignment: CDR1 SGHVS and CDR2 FQNEAQ. V lost 0 bases to trimming and J lost 0 bases, with 16 bases between them. The CDR3 sequence: CASSLARRHQTSTDTQYF. The CDR3 bases are TGTGCCAGCAGCTTAGCACGGCGGCACCAAACTAGCACAGATACGCAGTATTTT.

The rearrangement links TRBV19 to TRBJ2-1; D gene ambiguous. Germline V gene data show CDR1 as LNHDA and CDR2 as SQIVND (reference sequence). V was clipped by 7 bases and J by 0 bases, with 13 bases between them. This CDR3 has 15 residues. The CDR3 spells CASTLDGPSYNEQFF. The DNA of the CDR3 is TGTGCCAGTACCCTAGACGGACCCTCCTACAATGAGCAGTTCTTC.

The chain recombines TRBV27 with TRBJ2-5; TRBD1 might be the D (6 bases). V dropped 3 bases and J dropped 1 base, with 12 bases sitting between them. The germline gives CDR1 MNHEY, CDR2 SMNVEV (reference sequence). This CDR3 spans 15 amino acids. The CDR3 DNA reads TGTGCCAGCAGTTTTCAACAGGGTGTCCAAGAGACCCAGTACTTC. Residues: CASSFQQGVQETQYF.

This clone was observed a handful of times. The same CDR3 arises from other DNA sequences in this sample as well. The chain employs TRBV6-5 and TRBJ1-1; D gene uncertain. V shed 0 bases and J shed 2 bases, with 1 base lying between them. Germline assignment: CDR1 MNHEY and CDR2 SVGAGI. The length of the CDR3 is 12 residues. This CDR3 reads CASSYSNTEAFF. The CDR3 DNA reads as TGTGCCAGCAGTTACTCTAACACTGAAGCTTTCTTT.

This sequence joins TRBV9 and TRBJ2-7; D is undetermined. With 0 bases removed from V and 1 base from J, the gap between germline ends came to 14 bases. CDR3 length: 16 amino acids. CDR1 and CDR2 (germline): SGDLS, YYNGEE. The CDR3 spells CASSVVPATPSYEQYF. The CDR3 bases are TGTGCCAGCAGCGTAGTTCCAGCGACTCCTTCCTACGAGCAGTACTTC. Using reference TRBV9 and TRBJ2-7 for the parts outside the CDR3, the full variable domain is DSGVTQTPKHLITATGQRVTLRCSPRSGDLSVYWYQQSLDQGLQFLIQYYNGEERAKGNILERFSAQQFPDLHSELNLSSLELGDSALYFCASSVVPATPSYEQYFGPGTRLTVT.

The CDR3 coding sequence is TGTGCCAGCAGCCCCATAGGACAGGGGCAAGCTTTCTTT. Its translation: CASSPIGQGQAFF. V and J are TRBV7-3 and TRBJ1-1; 9 bases align to TRBD1. The V segment lost 5 bases and the J segment 9 bases; nucleotides outside the gene matches: 7. The germline gives CDR1 SGHTA, CDR2 FQGTGA. The CDR3 has 13 residues.

The rearrangement uses TRBV6-9 and TRBJ2-5; D is possibly TRBD2 (5 bases). Germline CDR1 reads MNHGY; CDR2 reads SVAAGI. Between the trimmed V and J ends, which lost 5 bases and 2 bases, there was a span of 15 bases. CDR3 length: 15 amino acids. The CDR3 DNA reads TGTGCCAGCAGTGGTACGAAGCGGAGGCAAGAGACCCAGTACTTC. This gives the protein CASSGTKRRQETQYF.

The rearrangement uses TRBV6-1 and TRBJ1-2; maybe TRBD1 (6 bases). The CDR3 sequence is 15 residues long. V was clipped by 4 bases and J by 0 bases, with 12 bases between them. Germline loops: CDR1 MNHNS, CDR2 SASEGT. CDR3 in DNA: TGTGCCAGCAGTGCCGGACAGTTAGCTAACTATGGCTACACCTTC. Its protein product is CASSAGQLANYGYTF.

The V and J genes are TRBV30 and TRBJ2-5; TRBD1 agrees at 9 bases. This CDR3 spans 16 amino acids. CDR1 is GTSNPN and CDR2 is SVGIG in the germline V gene (reference sequence). J lost 5 bases, V lost 0 bases, and 10 bases had no gene match. This chain's CDR3 is CAWSVPWTGVEETQYF. CDR3 nucleotides: TGTGCCTGGAGTGTACCTTGGACAGGGGTGGAGGAGACCCAGTACTTC.

The rearrangement uses TRBV6-1 and TRBJ1-5; 9 bases are shared with TRBD1. Unmatched junction bases numbered 8, after V lost 4 bases and J lost 4 bases. Germline V gene data show CDR1 as MNHNS and CDR2 as SASEGT. The CDR3 covers 16 residues. CDR3 in DNA: TGTGCCAGCAGTGGGGGACCGGGACAGGGTAATCAGCCCCAGCATTTT. Its protein product is CASSGGPGQGNQPQHF.

This chain links TRBV28 with TRBJ2-5; tentatively, D is TRBD2 (6 bases). Germline V lookup: CDR1 MDHEN, CDR2 SYDVKM. The CDR3 consists of 14 residues. Deletions cut 3 bases from V and 4 bases from J, with 12 bases between. CDR3 bases: TGTGCCAGCAGTTTTACCGGGAGACCAGAGACCCAGTACTTC. This codes for CASSFTGRPETQYF.

The chain joins TRBV28 to TRBJ2-1, with a weak D call TRBD1 (5 bases). The V gene's germline CDR1 is MDHEN and CDR2 SYDVKM. Trimming pared 5 bases from V and 7 bases from J, leaving 21 bases between. The length of the CDR3 is 16 residues. The CDR3 protein is CASSPHRRRMVNEQFF. The CDR3 region has the DNA TGTGCCAGCAGTCCGCACAGGCGAAGAATGGTTAATGAGCAGTTCTTC.